This T cell receptor beta chain comes out of a study of radiotherapy plus CTLA-4 blockade in lung cancer. Study in general: The study recorded objective responses in about 20% of patients and disease control in approximately 29%.

Study conclusions and caveats: Radiotherapy with ipilimumab was followed by blood expansion of tumor-derived clones. In blood, early T cell clone dynamics reportedly predicted response best, together with interferon-beta.

Sequencing used immunoSEQ multiplex PCR; TCRdb keeps in-frame clones, though not all of them. The sample lists some 67,000 clones; roughly three quarters were seen once. CDR1 and CDR2 (germline): SGHRS, YFSETQ. This CDR3 contains 13 residues. The V segment lost 5 bases and the J segment 7 bases; nucleotides outside the gene matches: 5. With respect to this clone: The antigen remains unidentified. Different DNA sequences within this sample yield the same CDR3.

With ipilimumab providing CTLA-4 blockade, focal radiation was administered to patients who had chemo-refractory metastatic non-small-cell lung cancer. The specimen was peripheral blood, collected from a patient treated with radiotherapy plus ipilimumab. The chain links TRBV5-1 to TRBJ2-2; 7 bases match TRBD1. The receptor's source is a human donor with non-small cell lung cancer whose response to radiotherapy plus ipilimumab could not be evaluated. Some clones in this sample may be carry-over from other donors' samples. For the CDR3, the DNA is TGCGCCAGCAGTTTACAGGGGAGCGGGGAGCTGTTTTTT. This sequence encodes CASSLQGSGELFF.